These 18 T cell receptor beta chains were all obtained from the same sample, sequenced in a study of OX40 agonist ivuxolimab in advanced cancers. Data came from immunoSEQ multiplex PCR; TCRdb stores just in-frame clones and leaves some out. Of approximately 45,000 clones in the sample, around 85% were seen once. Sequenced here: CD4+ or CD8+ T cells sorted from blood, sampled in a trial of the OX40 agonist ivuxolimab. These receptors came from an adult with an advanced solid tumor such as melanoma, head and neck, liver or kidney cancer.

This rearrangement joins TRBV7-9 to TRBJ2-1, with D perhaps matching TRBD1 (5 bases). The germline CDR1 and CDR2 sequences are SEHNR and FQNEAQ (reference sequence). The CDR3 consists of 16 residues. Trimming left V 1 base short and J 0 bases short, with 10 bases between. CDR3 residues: CASSLGQGGSYNEQFF. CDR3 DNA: TGTGCCAGCAGCTTAGGCCAGGGTGGCTCCTACAATGAGCAGTTCTTC. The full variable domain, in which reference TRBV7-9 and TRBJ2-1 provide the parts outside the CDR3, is DTGVSQNPRHKITKRGQNVTFRCDPISEHNRLYWYRQTLGQGPEFLTYFQNEAQLEKSRLLSDRFSAERPKGSFSTLEIQRTEQGDSAMYLCASSLGQGGSYNEQFFGPGTRLTVL.

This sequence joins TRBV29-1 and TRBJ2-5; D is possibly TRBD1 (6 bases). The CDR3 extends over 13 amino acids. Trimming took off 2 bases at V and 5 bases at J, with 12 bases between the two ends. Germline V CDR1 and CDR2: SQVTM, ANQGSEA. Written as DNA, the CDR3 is TGCAGCGTTGAATGGTGGGGGCGGGAGACCCAGTACTTC. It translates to CSVEWWGRETQYF.

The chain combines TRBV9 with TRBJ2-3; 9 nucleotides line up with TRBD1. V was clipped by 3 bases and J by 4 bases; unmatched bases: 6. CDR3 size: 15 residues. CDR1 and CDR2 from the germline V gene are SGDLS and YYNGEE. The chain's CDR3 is CASSAGQGPPDTQYF. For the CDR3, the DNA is TGTGCCAGCAGCGCGGGACAGGGCCCCCCAGATACGCAGTATTTT.

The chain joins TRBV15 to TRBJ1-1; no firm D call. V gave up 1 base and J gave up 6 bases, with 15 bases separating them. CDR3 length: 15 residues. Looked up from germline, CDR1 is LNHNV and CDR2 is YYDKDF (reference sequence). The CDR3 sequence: CATSRAPGSGAEAFF. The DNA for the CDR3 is TGTGCCACCAGCAGAGCTCCGGGTTCTGGGGCTGAAGCTTTCTTT. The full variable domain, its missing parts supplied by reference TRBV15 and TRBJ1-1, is DAMVIQNPRYQVTQFGKPVTLSCSQTLNHNVMYWYQQKSSQAPKLLFHYYDKDFNNEADTPDNFQSRRPNTSFCFLDIRSPGLGDTAMYLCATSRAPGSGAEAFFGQGTRLTVV.

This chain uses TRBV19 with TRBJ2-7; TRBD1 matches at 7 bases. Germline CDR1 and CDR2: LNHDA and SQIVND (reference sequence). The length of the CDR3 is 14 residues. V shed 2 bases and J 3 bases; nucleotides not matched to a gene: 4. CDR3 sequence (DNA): TGTGCCAGTAGTATAAGTTCAGGGGGCTACGAGCAGTACTTC. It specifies CASSISSGGYEQYF.

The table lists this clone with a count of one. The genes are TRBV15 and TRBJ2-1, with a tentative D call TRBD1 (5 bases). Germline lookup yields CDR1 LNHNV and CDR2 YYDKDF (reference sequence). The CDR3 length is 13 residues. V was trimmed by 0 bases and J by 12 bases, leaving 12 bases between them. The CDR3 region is CATSRDWGHPQFF. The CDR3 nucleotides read TGTGCCACCAGCAGAGATTGGGGCCACCCGCAGTTCTTC.

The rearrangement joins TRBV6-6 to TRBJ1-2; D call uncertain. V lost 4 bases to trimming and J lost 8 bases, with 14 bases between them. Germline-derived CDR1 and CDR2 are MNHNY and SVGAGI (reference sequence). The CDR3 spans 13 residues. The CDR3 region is CASSSLEVGGYTF. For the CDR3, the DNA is TGTGCCAGCAGTTCCCTCGAAGTGGGAGGCTACACCTTC.

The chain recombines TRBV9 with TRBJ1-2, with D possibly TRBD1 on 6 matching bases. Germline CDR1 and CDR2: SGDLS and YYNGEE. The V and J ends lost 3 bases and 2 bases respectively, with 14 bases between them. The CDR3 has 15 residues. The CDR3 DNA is TGTGCCAGCAGCGAAGGAGGGGGAGCCAACTATGGCTACACCTTC. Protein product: CASSEGGGANYGYTF.

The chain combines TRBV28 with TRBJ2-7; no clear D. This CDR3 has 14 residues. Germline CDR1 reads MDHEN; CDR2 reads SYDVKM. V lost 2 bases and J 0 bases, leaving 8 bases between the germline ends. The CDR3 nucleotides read TGTGCCAGCAGTTTAAACGGTTACTCCTACGAGCAGTACTTC. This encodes CASSLNGYSYEQYF.

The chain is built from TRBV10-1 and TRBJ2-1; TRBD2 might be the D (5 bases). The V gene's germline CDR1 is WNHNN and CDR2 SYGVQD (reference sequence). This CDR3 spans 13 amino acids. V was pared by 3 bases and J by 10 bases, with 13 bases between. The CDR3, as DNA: TGCGCCAGCAGTGAACGAGTAGGAGGAGAGCAGTTCTTC. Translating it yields CASSERVGGEQFF.

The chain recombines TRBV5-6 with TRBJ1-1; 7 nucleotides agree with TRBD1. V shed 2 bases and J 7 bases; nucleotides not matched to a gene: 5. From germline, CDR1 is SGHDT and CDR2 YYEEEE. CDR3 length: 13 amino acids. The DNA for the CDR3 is TGTGCCAGCAGCTTAACCGACAGGGATGAAGCTTTCTTT. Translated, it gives CASSLTDRDEAFF.

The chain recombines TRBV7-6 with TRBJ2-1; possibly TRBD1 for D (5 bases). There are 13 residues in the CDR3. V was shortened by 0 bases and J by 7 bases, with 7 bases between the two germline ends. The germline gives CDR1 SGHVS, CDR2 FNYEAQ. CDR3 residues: CASSLAQGNEQFF. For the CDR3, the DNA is TGTGCCAGCAGCTTAGCCCAGGGAAATGAGCAGTTCTTC.

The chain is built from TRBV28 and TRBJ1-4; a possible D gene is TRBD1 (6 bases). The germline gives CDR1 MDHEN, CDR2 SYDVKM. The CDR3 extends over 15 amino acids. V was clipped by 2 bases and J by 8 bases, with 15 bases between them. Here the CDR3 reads CASSLAAGAGEKLFF. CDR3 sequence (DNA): TGTGCCAGCAGTTTAGCAGCAGGGGCGGGGGAAAAACTGTTTTTT.

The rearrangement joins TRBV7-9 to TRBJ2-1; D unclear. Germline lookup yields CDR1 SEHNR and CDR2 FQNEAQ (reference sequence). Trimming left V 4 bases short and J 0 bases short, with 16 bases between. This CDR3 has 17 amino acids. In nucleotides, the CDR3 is TGTGCCAGCAGCTCCACCTTCGTCCGGAACTCCTACAATGAGCAGTTCTTC. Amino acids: CASSSTFVRNSYNEQFF.

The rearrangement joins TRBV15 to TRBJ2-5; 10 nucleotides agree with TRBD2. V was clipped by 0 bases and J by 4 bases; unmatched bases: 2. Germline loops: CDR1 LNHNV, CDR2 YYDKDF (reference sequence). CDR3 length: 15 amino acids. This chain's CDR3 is CATSREASGRETQYF. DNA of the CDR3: TGTGCCACCAGCAGAGAGGCTAGCGGGAGAGAGACCCAGTACTTC.

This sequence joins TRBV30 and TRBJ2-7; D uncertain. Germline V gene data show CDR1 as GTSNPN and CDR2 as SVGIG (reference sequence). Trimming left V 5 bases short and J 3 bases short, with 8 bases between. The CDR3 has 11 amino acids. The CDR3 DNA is TGTGCCTGGGACGGATACTACGAGCAGTACTTC. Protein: CAWDGYYEQYF.

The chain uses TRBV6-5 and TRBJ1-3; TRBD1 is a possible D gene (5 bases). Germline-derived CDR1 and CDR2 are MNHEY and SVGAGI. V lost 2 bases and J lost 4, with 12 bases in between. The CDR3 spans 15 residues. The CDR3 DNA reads TGTGCCAGCAGTTACGTTAGGGGATCCGGAAACACCATATATTTT. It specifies CASSYVRGSGNTIYF.

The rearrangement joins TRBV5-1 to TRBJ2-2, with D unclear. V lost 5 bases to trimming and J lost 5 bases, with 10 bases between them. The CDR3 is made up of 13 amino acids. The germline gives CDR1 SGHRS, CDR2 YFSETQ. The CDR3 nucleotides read TGCGCCAGCAGGATAGGCACGACCGGGGAGCTGTTTTTT. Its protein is CASRIGTTGELFF.